The clone carrying this T cell receptor beta chain was seen many times. Not a single patient had been given any form of treatment at any point before undergoing thyroid surgery. Authors' analysis steps: The study's classifier, a distant-metastasis tool for papillary thyroid cancer, was built using CDR3 differences across clinicopathological groups. MiXCR was used by TCRdb to re-call the PCR reads. TCRdb's processing, not the authors' own work, is the source of the V and J calls. The sample lists approximately 40,000 clones, 25% to 30% occurring once. These data are taken from a study of metastatic and nonmetastatic thyroid tumors. The germline gives CDR1 DFQATT, CDR2 SNEGSKA (reference sequence). After removal of 4 bases from V and 2 bases from J, the junction contained 5 bases not matched to a gene. The CDR3 is 14 residues long.

The sample comprised blood. The sequence was obtained from a male donor with papillary thyroid cancer or a benign thyroid nodule (not recorded which). Some clones in this sample may be carry-over from other donors' samples. The rearrangement uses TRBV20-1 and TRBJ1-5; 7 bases match TRBD1. The CDR3 DNA reads TGCAGTGCTATTACAGGGGCTGGCAATCAGCCCCAGCATTTT. Translating it yields CSAITGAGNQPQHF.